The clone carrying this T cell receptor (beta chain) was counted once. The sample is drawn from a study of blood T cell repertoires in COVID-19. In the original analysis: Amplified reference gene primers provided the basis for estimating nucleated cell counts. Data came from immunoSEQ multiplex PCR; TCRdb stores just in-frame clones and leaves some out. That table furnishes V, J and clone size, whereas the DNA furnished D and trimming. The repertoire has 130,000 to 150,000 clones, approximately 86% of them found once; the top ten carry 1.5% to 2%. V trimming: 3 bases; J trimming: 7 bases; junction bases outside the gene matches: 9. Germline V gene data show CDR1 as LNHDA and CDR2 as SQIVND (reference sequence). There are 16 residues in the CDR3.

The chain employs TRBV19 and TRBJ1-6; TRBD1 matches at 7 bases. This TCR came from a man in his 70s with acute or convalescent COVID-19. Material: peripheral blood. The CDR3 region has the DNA TGTGCCAGTAGTATGGACAGACAGGGTATAAATTCACCCCTCCACTTT. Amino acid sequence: CASSMDRQGINSPLHF.